Sequencing of this T cell receptor beta chain was carried out in a study of T cell responses to AZD1222 COVID-19 vaccine. Study background: Second-dose timings of about 4 or about 12 weeks were pooled.

This clone was picked up one time. What it recognizes is unknown. The CDR3 covers 16 residues. Deletions cut 0 bases from V and 2 bases from J, with 11 bases between. Per the germline V gene, CDR1 is LNHNV and CDR2 is YYDKDF (reference sequence). General study points: Dominant at 160-218 and 743-854, vaccine-associated CD4 TCRs also spanned spike. The breadth and depth of Spike-specific TCRs increased once two AZD1222 doses had been given.

The protocol was immunoSEQ multiplex PCR, while the TCRdb copy is restricted to in-frame clones and leaves out a portion. This table holds about 100,000 clones, 88% found once. The specimen comprised peripheral blood, sampled on day 0 of AZD1222 vaccination. This TCR was recovered from an adult in good health. The V call is TRBV15, the J call TRBJ2-1; the D gene is possibly TRBD1 (5 bases). The CDR3 bases are TGTGCCACCAGCAGAGATTCGGGCAGGGCCTACAATGAGCAGTTCTTC. It translates to CATSRDSGRAYNEQFF. Looking up the rest from reference TRBV15 and TRBJ2-1 gives the full variable domain: DAMVIQNPRYQVTQFGKPVTLSCSQTLNHNVMYWYQQKSSQAPKLLFHYYDKDFNNEADTPDNFQSRRPNTSFCFLDIRSPGLGDTAMYLCATSRDSGRAYNEQFFGPGTRLTVL.